This T cell receptor (beta chain) was obtained from a study of blood T cells in healthy people across ages (dated by TCRdb to 2015 to 2017). A note on the overall study: In model experiments, template switching captured roughly one uniquely barcoded TCR beta cDNA molecule for every two T cells. The study analyzed two additional independent replicas of 1 million unique cDNA reads from the same blood draw for two donors, one aged 18 to 29 and one aged 80 or older. The donors were divided into four age groups: young (average approximately 16 years), middle-aged (approximately 39), aged (around 59) and long-lived (roughly 88). To track age-related changes in TCR beta repertoire diversity, the study relied on deep sequencing normalized with unique cDNA molecular identifiers. To avoid experimental bias, donors of different ages were distributed randomly across sequencing lanes. Results and caveats for the whole study, not just this receptor: Compared with the aged group, the long-lived group had more naive CD4+ T cells, fewer expanded clones and increased TCR diversity, suggesting age selection. Conclusive comparison of naive and antigen-experienced compartments was prevented by the profiling of bulk unsorted PBMCs. Estimates of total diversity based on one million sequenced T cells were considered lower bounds and underestimates. As age increased, observed TCR beta diversity per million T cells dropped in a roughly linear way, and a significant reduction was already evident by age about 40. The CMV infection status of donors was not known, potentially confounding age-related changes in expanded clonotypes. Observed TCR beta diversity correlated strongly with the percentage of naive T cells measured by flow cytometry.

This clonotype was seen only a few times. It lacks a known antigen. No clone much larger than this one lies a single base away; base qualities are absent. The donors were a few dozen Caucasian individuals from Russia, aged 6 to 90 years, who were systemically healthy. Each donor gave about 11 milliliters of peripheral blood, drawn into EDTA-treated Vacutainer tubes. Ficoll-Paque density-gradient centrifugation was used to isolate PBMCs, with at least 6.5 million per sample. Total RNA, at least 6 micrograms per sample, was extracted from PBMCs with Trizol reagent. For every donor, flow cytometry on a PBMC aliquot measured the percentage of naive CD45RAhigh/CD27high T cells. The method was 5' RACE. Data came from an Illumina HiSeq 2500. The second PCR ran for about 6 to 12 cycles and used a J-beta primer mix along with a sample-barcoded 5' primer. Each TCR beta cDNA molecule received a unique molecular identifier from a template-switch 5' adaptor carrying 12 random nucleotides. Each sample yielded at least 3 million CDR3-containing paired-end reads. The Mint cDNA synthesis kit, primed by a TRBC-specific oligonucleotide, was used to synthesize first-strand cDNA from all RNA. Following uracil-DNA glycosylase treatment, a first 18-cycle PCR with universal primers M1SS and BC2_uni_R was performed on all cDNA. From the authors' description of their analysis: For normalization, 1 million high-quality reads, each with a distinct molecular identifier, were randomly selected from each sample. Reads with shared molecular identifiers were discarded instead of being binned into consensus sequences. CDR3 identification, clonotype clustering and error correction used MiTCR with a Q25 quality threshold and the strictest error-elimination algorithm. A nonparametric unseen species model with Euler transformation was used to estimate a lower bound on total TCR beta diversity. Using fastp at Q25 and MiXCR, TCRdb reprocessed the public reads and kept productive beta chains. Identical CDR3 protein sequences are pooled into one entry, listed with their most common genes and DNA. It is TCRdb's table, rather than the study itself, that gives the V and J calls and clone size. This sample holds over a million distinct CDR3 sequences; 55% to 75% were observed only once. The ten largest clones represent 5% to 7% of the sample.

CDR1 is given as SGHAT and CDR2 as FQNNGV, both from the germline V gene. The trim is 1 base for V and 4 bases for J, with a gap of 26 bases between the germline ends. The CDR3 starts with the cysteine, ends with the phenylalanine, and has 19 residues. Only CDR3 DNA is held: 57 bases, read in frame from base 1. The rearranged chain carries TRBV11-2 and TRBJ2-7; no D gene can be assigned with confidence. Specimen: blood. The receptor comes from a young man in good health. The nucleotide sequence is given as TGTGCCAGCAGCTTAGCTACGAGTGAGAGACGGTTTAAGGAGTACGAGCAGTACTTC. Its product reads: CASSLATSERRFKEYEQYF.